Below, 26 T cell receptor beta chains from the same sample are listed, as sequenced in a study of cytomegalovirus exposure and HLA in healthy donors. The PCR employed 60 Vbeta primers together with 13 Jbeta primers. Profiling relied on immunoSEQ multiplex PCR, and the TCRdb table lists in-frame clones only, not all of them. Among 100,000 or so clones listed, around four fifths were seen once. The sample comprised PBMCs. Every receptor here comes from a man aged 30 to 39 in good health and CMV-seropositive.

The chain recombines TRBV11-2 with TRBJ2-7; D not certain. Germline lookup yields CDR1 SGHAT and CDR2 FQNNGV. Trimming removed 0 bases from V and 4 bases from J, with 4 bases in between. The CDR3 has 12 amino acids. The CDR3 nucleotides read TGTGCCAGCAGCTTAGAAGCTTACGAGCAGTACTTC. Amino acids: CASSLEAYEQYF.

This chain uses TRBV28 with TRBJ1-4; 9 bases are a match to TRBD1. CDR1 MDHEN and CDR2 SYDVKM come from the germline V gene. The CDR3 covers 14 residues. With 7 bases clipped from V and 7 bases from J, the junction kept 7 bases outside the gene matches. The CDR3 DNA reads TGTGCCAGCAATAGGGGGACAGGGATTGAAAAACTGTTTTTT. The encoded protein is CASNRGTGIEKLFF.

This clone was observed a handful of times. The genes are TRBV6-5 and TRBJ1-5; D may be TRBD1 (6 bases). The CDR3 has 14 residues. The germline gives CDR1 MNHEY, CDR2 SVGAGI. Trimming cost V 7 bases and J 0 bases, with 10 bases left between them. The CDR3 spells CASKTGYSNQPQHF. The DNA of the CDR3 is TGTGCCAGCAAGACAGGCTATAGCAATCAGCCCCAGCATTTT.

The chain employs TRBV25-1 and TRBJ2-5; 7 nucleotides match TRBD2. From germline, CDR1 is MGHDK and CDR2 SYGVNS. The CDR3 covers 15 residues. V shed 4 bases and J 1 base; nucleotides not matched to a gene: 6. This CDR3 reads CASSGREGLQETQYF. The CDR3 nucleotides are TGTGCCAGCAGTGGGAGGGAGGGCCTCCAAGAGACCCAGTACTTC.

This clone has a single count. The genes are TRBV6-5 and TRBJ2-3; 10 bases agree with TRBD1. Germline CDR1 is MNHEY and CDR2 is SVGAGI. Trimming took 3 bases from V and 5 from J; bases not matched to a gene: 8. The CDR3 has 16 residues. The CDR3 is CASSYFGQGGRDTQYF. In nucleotides, the CDR3 is TGTGCCAGCAGTTATTTCGGACAGGGGGGCAGAGATACGCAGTATTTT.

The chain carries TRBV15 and TRBJ2-5; D gene ambiguous. The assigned J gene may be wrong: the sequence end matches TRBJ2-7 better. This CDR3 is built from 14 residues. Germline CDR1 is LNHNV and CDR2 is YYDKDF (reference sequence). The CDR3 reads CATSPARGSYEQYF. The CDR3 nucleotides read TGTGCCACCAGCCCGGCCCGAGGTTCCTACGAGCAGTACTTC.

The rearrangement links TRBV6-6 to TRBJ2-1; D remains unclear. V lost 6 bases, J lost 2 bases, and 8 bases lay in between. CDR1 MNHNY and CDR2 SVGAGI come from the germline V gene (reference sequence). The CDR3 covers 13 residues. The CDR3 is CASSLRAYNEQFF. Here the CDR3 DNA reads TGTGCCAGCAGCCTCCGGGCCTACAATGAGCAGTTCTTC.

This rearrangement joins TRBV6-4 to TRBJ2-1, with 13 positions matching TRBD2. The CDR3 totals 17 residues. Germline trimming cut 0 bases from V and 7 bases from J; bases unmatched to any gene: 6. Germline CDR1 MRHNA, CDR2 SNTAGT. CDR3 protein: CASSDSLGLAGINEQFF. The CDR3 DNA reads TGTGCCAGCAGTGACTCTTTGGGACTAGCGGGGATAAATGAGCAGTTCTTC.

The CDR3 nucleotides read TGTGCCAGCAGTAAAACGACAGGGGGATCGAACACTGAAGCTTTCTTT. It is translated as CASSKTTGGSNTEAFF. The gene calls are TRBV27 and TRBJ1-1; 9 nucleotides match TRBD1. Germline V gives CDR1 MNHEY, CDR2 SMNVEV (reference sequence). With 5 bases clipped from V and 1 base from J, the junction kept 8 bases outside the gene matches. This CDR3 is 16 amino acids long.

This clone was seen only once. V and J are TRBV15 and TRBJ1-5, with TRBD1 matching over 7 bases. V lost 5 bases to trimming and J lost 4 bases; unmatched junction nucleotides: 14. Per germline, CDR1 LNHNV and CDR2 YYDKDF (reference sequence). CDR3 length: 17 residues. The CDR3 is CATSPPYSTGLNQPQHF. CDR3 nucleotides: TGTGCCACCAGCCCTCCTTATTCGACAGGGCTAAATCAGCCCCAGCATTTT.

This clone is a singleton in its sample. The chain combines TRBV7-9 with TRBJ2-1; TRBD2 aligns across 12 bases. The J segment lost 10 bases and the V segment lost 1 base, leaving 5 bases of the junction unmatched. This CDR3 region has 15 residues. Germline-derived CDR1 and CDR2 are SEHNR and FQNEAQ (reference sequence). CDR3 amino acids: CASSLGLAGALEQFF. The CDR3 bases are TGTGCCAGCAGCTTAGGACTAGCGGGGGCTTTGGAGCAGTTCTTC.

V is TRBV4-3 and J is TRBJ1-2; D unresolved. CDR1 LGHNA and CDR2 YSLEER come from the germline V gene. V shed 1 base and J shed 0 bases, with 9 bases lying between them. CDR3 length: 15 amino acids. The CDR3 reads CASSQGHTPNYGYTF. DNA for the CDR3: TGCGCCAGCAGCCAAGGACATACTCCTAACTATGGCTACACCTTC.

The V gene is TRBV18, the J gene TRBJ1-1; no reliable D call. Germline CDR1 and CDR2: KGHSH and LQKENI. The V end was cut by 4 bases, the J end by 4 bases, with 19 bases between. CDR3 length equals 16 residues. CDR3 coding DNA: TGTGCCAGCTCACGCAATTTCGGGGAGATGGGCACTGAAGCTTTCTTT. Its protein product is CASSRNFGEMGTEAFF.

V and J are TRBV25-1 and TRBJ2-7; TRBD1 matches 7 bases. V gave up 1 base and J gave up 9 bases; unmatched junction bases: 9. The V gene's germline CDR1 is MGHDK and CDR2 SYGVNS. CDR3 length equals 14 residues. Here the CDR3 reads CASSESDDRVPQYF. Written as DNA, the CDR3 is TGTGCCAGCAGTGAATCGGACGACAGGGTCCCGCAGTACTTC.

This chain uses TRBV18 with TRBJ1-2; 8 bases align to TRBD1. With V trimmed by 5 bases and J by 0 bases, 2 bases remained unmatched. This CDR3 comprises 14 residues. Germline CDR1 reads KGHSH; CDR2 reads LQKENI. The CDR3 spells CASSETGANYGYTF. The CDR3 DNA is TGTGCCAGCTCAGAGACAGGGGCTAACTATGGCTACACCTTC.

J is TRBJ2-3 and V is TRBV29-1; 8 bases align to TRBD2. The germline V gene has CDR1 SQVTM and CDR2 ANQGSEA. The trim removed 6 bases at V and 4 bases at J, leaving 6 bases unmatched. There are 13 residues in the CDR3. As DNA, the CDR3 is TGCAGCGTGGTTGGACTAGCAGCAGATACGCAGTATTTT. Protein product: CSVVGLAADTQYF.

This sequence joins TRBV4-1 and TRBJ2-1, with D possibly matching TRBD1 (6 bases). The CDR3 loop spans 15 amino acids. Looked up from germline, CDR1 is MGHRA and CDR2 is YSYEKL. V shed 4 bases and J shed 4 bases, with 14 bases lying between them. In DNA, the CDR3 is TGCGCCAGCAGCCTATTGGACGGGACATACAATGAGCAGTTCTTC. As protein: CASSLLDGTYNEQFF.

The rearrangement links TRBV7-2 to TRBJ2-1; D might be TRBD2 (6 bases). Between the trimmed V and J ends, which lost 0 bases and 4 bases, there was a span of 10 bases. In germline, CDR1 is SGHTA, CDR2 FQGNSA. The CDR3 loop spans 15 amino acids. In DNA, the CDR3 is TGTGCCAGCAGCTTAGCTAGCGGAGAATACAATGAGCAGTTCTTC. It is translated as CASSLASGEYNEQFF.

The chain employs TRBV27 and TRBJ2-7, with a tentative D call TRBD1 (5 bases). The V gene lost 5 bases and the J gene lost 2 bases, with 7 bases spanning the gap. The CDR3 length is 12 residues. Per the germline V gene, CDR1 is MNHEY and CDR2 is SMNVEV (reference sequence). CDR3 DNA: TGTGCCAGCAGTGGCAGGGCCTACGAGCAGTACTTC. Translated: CASSGRAYEQYF.

The chain recombines TRBV19 with TRBJ2-7, with no clear D. From germline, CDR1 is LNHDA and CDR2 SQIVND (reference sequence). Trimming stripped 5 bases from V and 2 bases from J, with 10 bases between. This CDR3 comprises 13 residues. The CDR3 here is CASSLAEPYEQYF. CDR3 bases: TGTGCCAGTAGTTTGGCAGAACCCTACGAGCAGTACTTC.

This chain uses TRBV7-2 with TRBJ2-7; perhaps TRBD2 as D (6 bases). The CDR3 sequence is 13 residues long. Germline V gene sequence: CDR1 SGHTA, CDR2 FQGNSA. V lost 6 bases, J lost 6 bases, and 15 bases lay in between. CDR3 amino acids: CASRPGRRSEQYF. The CDR3 DNA follows: TGTGCCAGCAGGCCCGGGAGAAGGAGCGAGCAGTACTTC.

V gene TRBV5-5 combines with J gene TRBJ2-2, with 15 bases fitting TRBD2. From germline, CDR1 is SGHKS and CDR2 YYEKEE (reference sequence). Losses at the gene ends were 2 bases for V and 6 bases for J; bases not matched to a gene: 5. CDR3 length equals 17 residues. CDR3 DNA: TGTGCCAGCAGCTTTCGGACTAGCGGGAGGGCCTCCGGGGAGCTGTTTTTT. Its protein product is CASSFRTSGRASGELFF.

This clone was observed a few times. The chain has TRBV5-1 and TRBJ2-7, with D perhaps TRBD2 (5 bases). CDR3 length: 13 amino acids. In germline, CDR1 is SGHRS, CDR2 YFSETQ. Trimming left V 5 bases short and J 5 bases short, with 14 bases between. CDR3 protein: CASRVEGLDEQYF. The CDR3 bases are TGCGCCAGCAGGGTAGAGGGCCTAGACGAGCAGTACTTC.

The chain is built from TRBV6-5 and TRBJ1-5; 7 nucleotides agree with TRBD1. The V segment lost 4 bases and the J segment 4 bases; nucleotides outside the gene matches: 7. Germline loops: CDR1 MNHEY, CDR2 SVGAGI. The CDR3 totals 15 residues. The CDR3 DNA sequence: TGTGCCAGCAGTTTCACACAGGGGTCTAATCAGCCCCAGCATTTT. Its translation is CASSFTQGSNQPQHF.

This clone was counted once. The CDR3 reads CASRSTDTQYF. The CDR3, as DNA: TGTGCCAGCAGGTCGACAGATACGCAGTATTTT. V is TRBV27 and J is TRBJ2-3, with no clear D. The length of the CDR3 is 11 residues. Germline values: CDR1 MNHEY, CDR2 SMNVEV (reference sequence). Trimming stripped 6 bases from V and 3 bases from J, with 4 bases between.

This chain links TRBV12-5 with TRBJ1-1, with no clear D. Looked up from germline, CDR1 is LGHNT and CDR2 is FRNRAP. This CDR3 has 13 residues. The V end lost 0 bases, the J end lost 3 bases, and 5 bases lay between the germline ends. The CDR3 coding sequence is TGTGCTAGTGGTTTGGTACTCGACACTGAAGCTTTCTTT. Translation: CASGLVLDTEAFF.